The sequence of this TCR beta chain was determined in a study of tumor-infiltrating lymphocytes in primary liver carcinoma. As for the study in general: Sequenced samples came back with roughly 3.5 to 7.13 million productive TCRbeta reads, and the counts looked alike across tissue types. Notes on the study in general: Only about 7.5-24% of top clones showed up in all five tumor regions. Significantly greater top-250-clone fractions characterized tumors relative to blood (p = 0.039).

Points on this clonotype: Antigen: not known. Its ends do not fully match the called genes, so a read error is possible.

CDR1 is MNHEY and CDR2 is SVGAGI in the germline V gene. The length of the CDR3 is 15 residues. The authors made TCR beta cDNA from around 500 ng total RNA with a constant-region primer. Three-round nested multiplex PCR performed with slightly modified ARM-PCR produced the TCR beta libraries. Use of TRBV1-TRBV30 forward primers with a C-beta reverse primer characterized the first two PCR rounds, which lasted 10 cycles each. TCRdb analysed the multiplex PCR reads with MiXCR anew, one entry per CDR3 protein. The sample shows under 110,000 distinct CDR3 sequences, about 62% of them seen only once. Co-extraction of both nucleic acids (RNA and DNA) used about 18-31 mg of unsorted bulk tissue.

The clonotype originates from a woman aged 60-75 years with primary liver carcinoma and hepatitis B virus infection. The chain couples TRBV6-5 to TRBJ2-7, with D uncertain. Sequenced: liver tumor tissue from sampling region 2. Subset indicated: tumor region T2, inferior pole. The DNA of the CDR3 is TGTGCCAGCAGCTACTCGGTCCAGGATTACTACGAGCATTACTTC. It encodes CASSYSVQDYYEHYF.